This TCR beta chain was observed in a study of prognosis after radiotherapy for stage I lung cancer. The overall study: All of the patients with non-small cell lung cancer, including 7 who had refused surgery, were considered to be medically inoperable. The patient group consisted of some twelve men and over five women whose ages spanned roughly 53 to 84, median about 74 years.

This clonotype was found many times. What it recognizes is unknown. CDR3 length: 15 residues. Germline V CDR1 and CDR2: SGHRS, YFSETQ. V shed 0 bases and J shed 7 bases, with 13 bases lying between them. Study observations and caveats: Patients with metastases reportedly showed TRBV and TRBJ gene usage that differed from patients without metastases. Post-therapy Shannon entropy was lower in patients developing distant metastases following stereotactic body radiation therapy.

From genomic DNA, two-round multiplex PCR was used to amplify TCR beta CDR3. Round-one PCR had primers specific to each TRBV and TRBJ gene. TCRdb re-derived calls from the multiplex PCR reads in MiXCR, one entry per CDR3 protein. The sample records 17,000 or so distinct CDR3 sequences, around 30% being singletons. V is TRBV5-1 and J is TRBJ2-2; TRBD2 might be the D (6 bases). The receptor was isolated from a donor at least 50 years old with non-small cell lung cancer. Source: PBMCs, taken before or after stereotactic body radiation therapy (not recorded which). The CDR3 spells CASSLAGGSHGELFF. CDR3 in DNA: TGCGCCAGCAGCTTGGCCGGGGGTTCTCACGGGGAGCTGTTTTTT.